Shown below are 13 T cell receptor beta chains from a single sample sequenced in a study of cytomegalovirus exposure and HLA in healthy donors (dated by TCRdb to about 2017). Preparation of the library involved the immunoSEQ multiplex PCR assay. For the multiplex PCR, a mixture combining 60 forward primers for TCR Vbeta segments and 13 reverse primers for TCR Jbeta segments was used. The clones in this table, taken by TCRdb from immuneACCESS, are in-frame only. Not every clone is retained; where verified, under half of the shortfall comes from an unresolved V gene, and the cause of the rest is unknown. The sample includes 150,000 to 170,000 clones, with about 85% observed a single time. Less than 10% of the sample goes to the ten largest clones. Specimen: PBMCs. Every receptor here comes from a man aged 25-40 years in good health and CMV-seropositive.

This clone was counted between two and nine times. The genes are TRBV6-5 and TRBJ2-3, with unresolved D. Trimming took 3 bases from V and 6 from J, leaving 10 bases between them. From germline, CDR1 is MNHEY and CDR2 SVGAGI. The CDR3 covers 13 residues. The CDR3 DNA follows: TGTGCCAGCAGTTATCTCTCCGGGGATACGCAGTATTTT. It codes for CASSYLSGDTQYF.

The CDR3 loop reads CASSVDRGPLNEQFF. For the CDR3, the DNA is TGTGCCAGCAGCGTAGACAGGGGCCCCCTAAATGAGCAGTTCTTC. The chain links TRBV7-2 to TRBJ2-1; 8 bases are shared with TRBD1. The V gene end was trimmed by 5 bases and the J gene end by 7 bases; junction bases not matched to a gene: 10. This CDR3 spans 15 amino acids. The germline CDR1 and CDR2 sequences are SGHTA and FQGNSA.

This chain connects TRBV30 to TRBJ1-1; 8 bases agree with TRBD1. Germline V gene sequence: CDR1 GTSNPN, CDR2 SVGIG (reference sequence). The ends lost 3 bases at V and 5 bases at J; junction bases unmatched: 8. CDR3 length equals 14 residues. CDR3 sequence reads: CAWRGPNRGTEAFF. The CDR3 nucleotides read TGTGCCTGGAGAGGTCCGAACAGGGGGACTGAAGCTTTCTTT.

The chain links TRBV5-1 to TRBJ2-1; the match to TRBD2 covers 7 bases. The CDR3 runs 18 residues. Germline CDR1 reads SGHRS; CDR2 reads YFSETQ. Trimming cost V 4 bases and J 3 bases; bases outside gene matches: 16. The CDR3 sequence: CASSAGRFGRRIYNEQFF. The CDR3 DNA reads as TGCGCCAGCAGCGCCGGGCGGTTCGGGAGGCGAATCTACAATGAGCAGTTCTTC. The variable domain in full, with the rest retrieved from reference TRBV5-1 and TRBJ2-1, is KAGVTQTPRYLIKTRGQQVTLSCSPISGHRSVSWYQQTPGQGLQFLFEYFSETQRNKGNFPGRFSGRQFSNSRSEMNVSTLELGDSALYLCASSAGRFGRRIYNEQFFGPGTRLTVL.

V usage is TRBV4-2 and J usage is TRBJ2-3; D remains ambiguous. Germline CDR1 reads LGHNA; CDR2 reads YNFKEQ. The CDR3 has 12 residues. With 4 bases removed from V and 1 base from J, the gap between germline ends came to 3 bases. The DNA for the CDR3 is TGTGCCAGCAGCCCGGGCACAGATACGCAGTATTTT. It translates to CASSPGTDTQYF.

The CDR3 DNA reads TGTGCCAGCAGCTCGAGTCTGGTTCTTAATGAAAAACTGTTTTTT. It codes for CASSSSLVLNEKLFF. V usage is TRBV7-2 and J usage is TRBJ1-4; D unresolved. The CDR3 is made up of 15 amino acids. The germline V gene encodes CDR1 SGHTA and CDR2 FQGNSA. The ends were cut back, 4 bases at V and 4 bases at J, with 13 bases in the middle.

The rearrangement links TRBV10-3 to TRBJ2-2; TRBD2 aligns across 8 bases. Germline V gives CDR1 ENHRY, CDR2 SYGVKD. The CDR3 consists of 17 residues. The V and J ends lost 7 bases and 4 bases, in that order; junction bases with no gene match: 14. The CDR3 DNA is TGTGCCATCACCTCCCGGGAGGGATGGATGGGCACCGGGGAGCTGTTTTTT. It specifies CAITSREGWMGTGELFF.

A single count supports this clone. CDR3 residues: CASSRTGEGQPQHF. The CDR3 DNA follows: TGTGCCAGCTCACGGACAGGGGAAGGTCAGCCCCAGCATTTT. V usage is TRBV18 and J usage is TRBJ1-5; 9 positions match TRBD1. This CDR3 spans 14 amino acids. Trimming took 4 bases from V and 6 from J; bases not matched to a gene: 4. The germline gives CDR1 KGHSH, CDR2 LQKENI.

This clone was observed once. The chain links TRBV6-1 to TRBJ2-5; TRBD2 matches at 11 bases. CDR3 length: 16 amino acids. CDR1 is MNHNS, CDR2 SASEGT, per germline. The V gene end was trimmed by 3 bases and the J gene end by 7 bases; junction bases not matched to a gene: 10. The DNA for the CDR3 is TGTGCCAGCAGTGAGGGGTTAGCGGGGGGGCGCGGGACCCAGTACTTC. Residues: CASSEGLAGGRGTQYF.

The chain couples TRBV28 to TRBJ2-2; D may be TRBD1 (6 bases). This CDR3 has 14 residues. The germline CDR1 and CDR2 sequences are MDHEN and SYDVKM. V dropped 10 bases and J dropped 4 bases, with 16 bases sitting between them. The CDR3 loop reads CATMTGLGTGELFF. The CDR3 region has the DNA TGTGCCACGATGACAGGATTAGGCACCGGGGAGCTGTTTTTT. The full variable domain, its missing parts supplied by reference TRBV28 and TRBJ2-2, is DVKVTQSSRYLVKRTGEKVFLECVQDMDHENMFWYRQDPGLGLRLIYFSYDVKMKEKGDIPEGYSVSREKKERFSLILESASTNQTSMYLCATMTGLGTGELFFGEGSRLTVL.

On this clone itself: A read error may produce the germline difference seen at one junction end. The V call is TRBV7-9, the J call TRBJ1-2; possible D gene TRBD1, 5 bases. The germline gives CDR1 SEHNR, CDR2 FQNEAQ (reference sequence). This CDR3 spans 15 amino acids. The CDR3 here is CSSSLTGGTAYGYTF. The CDR3 DNA reads as TGTTCCAGCAGCTTAACCGGAGGGACGGCCTATGGCTACACCTTC.

The V gene is TRBV27, the J gene TRBJ1-5, with unresolved D. CDR1 is MNHEY and CDR2 is SMNVEV in the germline V gene (reference sequence). The CDR3 extends over 17 amino acids. Trimming shortened V by 7 bases and J by 1 base, and 20 bases separated the two germline ends. The CDR3 region has the DNA TGTGCCAGCACTAAACGAACGGCGGGCTTGAGCAATCAGCCCCAGCATTTT. It codes for CASTKRTAGLSNQPQHF.

This clone was observed a handful of times. The chain recombines TRBV19 with TRBJ1-2, with TRBD1 matching 7 bases. Germline values: CDR1 LNHDA, CDR2 SQIVND (reference sequence). The CDR3 extends over 15 amino acids. The J segment lost 4 bases and the V segment lost 5 bases, leaving 10 bases of the junction unmatched. This CDR3 reads CASSASGTEPYGYTF. The CDR3 DNA sequence: TGTGCCAGTAGTGCCTCCGGGACAGAACCCTATGGCTACACCTTC. The complete variable domain, with remaining parts taken from reference TRBV19 and TRBJ1-2, reads DGGITQSPKYLFRKEGQNVTLSCEQNLNHDAMYWYRQDPGQGLRLIYYSQIVNDFQKGDIAEGYSVSREKKESFPLTVTSAQKNPTAFYLCASSASGTEPYGYTFGSGTRLTVV.